The rows below give T cell receptor beta chains drawn from one sample of a study of T cells in Graves' hyperthyroidism and ophthalmopathy. TCRdb re-derived calls from the multiplex PCR reads in MiXCR, one entry per CDR3 protein. The sample holds about 740,000 distinct CDR3 sequences; around 15% are singletons and the top ten take 9.5% to 13%. Sequencing was performed on blood. The receptor source for this set is a woman younger than 30 with Graves' hyperthyroidism. CDR3s include the opening cysteine and the closing phenylalanine or tryptophan. The D gene is left open where the match is weak. Clone size, where shown, is once, few, many, or a class for clones that have expanded.

len	j_gene	v_gene	abundance	d_gene	CDR3nt	CDR3aa
19	TRBJ2-2	TRBV12-3/TRBV12-4	many	TRBD2	TGTGCCAGCAGTCCCTTGGGACTAGCGGGTCTCCCTGGGGGCGGGGAGCTGTTTTTT	CASSPLGLAGLPGGGELFF
14	TRBJ1-1	TRBV5-4	many	TRBD1	TGTGCCAGCAGCTCGGGACAGGGGGACACTGAAGCTTTCTTT	CASSSGQGDTEAFF
19	TRBJ2-1	TRBV6-2/TRBV6-3	many	TRBD2	TGTGCCAGCCTAACCCCAATAGCGGGAGGGCGGTCGTCCTACAATGAGCAGTTCTTC	CASLTPIAGGRSSYNEQFF
17	TRBJ2-4	TRBV28	-	TRBD2	TGTGCCAGCAGTTTATCCGGGGCCGGGGGGGCCAAAAACATTCAGTACTTC	CASSLSGAGGAKNIQYF
15	TRBJ2-3	TRBV19	-	TRBD1	TGTGCCAGTAGTGCGGGACAGGGCGGAACAGATACGCAGTATTTT	CASSAGQGGTDTQYF
18	TRBJ2-1	TRBV11-3	many	TRBD2	TGTGCCAGCAGCCGGTACTATAGCGGGAGGGAACACTACAATGAGCAGTTCTTC	CASSRYYSGREHYNEQFF
12	TRBJ2-7	TRBV28	-	TRBD1	TGTGCCACCCGGGACAGGGTCTACGAGCAGTACTTC	CATRDRVYEQYF
16	TRBJ1-2	TRBV12-3/TRBV12-4	-	-	TGTGCCAGCAGTTTACGGCGCGTGTGGGATGTGAATGGCTACACCTTC	CASSLRRVWDVNGYTF
17	TRBJ1-4	TRBV2	-	-	TGTGCCAGCAGTGGCGGGAAAAGGTTTCCAACTAATGAAAAACTGTTTTTT	CASSGGKRFPTNEKLFF
15	TRBJ2-1	TRBV20-1	many	-	TGCAGTGCTAGTGCCCGAACGGGCGGGTTGGATGAGCAGTTCTTC	CSASARTGGLDEQFF
14	TRBJ2-7	TRBV24-1	-	TRBD1	TGTGCCACCAGTACAGGACAGGGGTGGAACGAGCAGTACTTC	CATSTGQGWNEQYF
15	TRBJ1-1	TRBV18	many	TRBD1	TGTGCCAGCTCACCACTCGGACAGGGGAGAGCTGAAGCTTTCTTT	CASSPLGQGRAEAFF
16	TRBJ1-2	TRBV5-1	few	-	TGCGCCAGCAGCCCCTCCCACCCGGGGTTGGATATTTTGGTTGCCTTC	CASSPSHPGLDILVAF
13	TRBJ1-1	TRBV3-1	many	-	TGTGCCAGCAGCCAACGGGAATCCACTGAAGCTTTCTTT	CASSQRESTEAFF
12	TRBJ2-1	TRBV29-1	few	-	TGCAGCTCGGGGACCTCGTACAATGAGCAGTTCTTC	CSSGTSYNEQFF
15	TRBJ2-6	TRBV3-1	-	-	TGTGCCAGCAGCTTCGGCAGATCTGGGGCCAACGTCCTGACTTTC	CASSFGRSGANVLTF
16	TRBJ2-7	TRBV7-9	many	-	TGTGCCAGCAGTTTCACAGGGACGAGGGGCTACTACGAGCAGTACTTC	CASSFTGTRGYYEQYF
13	TRBJ2-1	TRBV29-1	-	TRBD2	TGCAGCGCCGGACTAGGAGCTAGGAATGAGCAGTTCTTC	CSAGLGARNEQFF
15	TRBJ1-2	TRBV11-2	once	-	TGTGCCAGCAGTGAAGTTGGCTTGGGGGAGTTTGGCTACACCTTC	CASSEVGLGEFGYTF